This entry concerns a single T cell receptor beta chain. The data are from a study of CD8+ T cells in alopecia areata. Trimming removed 3 bases at V and 7 bases at J, with 19 bases between. Per germline, CDR1 SEHNR and CDR2 FQNEAQ (reference sequence). This CDR3 has 15 residues. In the case of a few patients, the CD4+ cells were sorted into CD25+CD127- cells. Sorting from PBMCs produced CD4+ and CD8+ T cells. TCR sequencing used cDNA made by reverse transcription of extracted RNA. Clones were read by immunoSEQ multiplex PCR, and TCRdb kept only the in-frame ones, dropping some. The table shows fewer than 40,000 clones, with around half occurring only once.

The sequence was obtained from a human donor with alopecia areata. The chain joins TRBV7-9 to TRBJ2-7, with D unresolved. Source material: CD4+ Tregs sorted from blood. As DNA, the CDR3 is TGTGCCAGCAGCTTTGGGGTCGCCTCGGCTCGGGAGCAGTACTTC. As protein: CASSFGVASAREQYF.